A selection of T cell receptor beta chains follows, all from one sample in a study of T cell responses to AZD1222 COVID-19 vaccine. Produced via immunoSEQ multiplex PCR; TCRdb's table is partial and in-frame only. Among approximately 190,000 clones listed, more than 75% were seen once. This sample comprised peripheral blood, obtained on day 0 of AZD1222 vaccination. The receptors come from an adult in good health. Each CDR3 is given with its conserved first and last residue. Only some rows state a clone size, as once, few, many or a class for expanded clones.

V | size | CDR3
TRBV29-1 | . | CSVSGVTGELFF
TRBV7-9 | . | CASSLMAGQETQYF
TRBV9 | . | CASKGIRYYNEQFF
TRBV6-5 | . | CASSSGAGELFF
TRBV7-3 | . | CASSINPIGGYTF
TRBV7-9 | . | CASSPRGNSYNEQFF
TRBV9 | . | CASSPTGTGGVPGANVLTF
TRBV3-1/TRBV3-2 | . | CASSQDTWREPSSYNEQFF
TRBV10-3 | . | CAITQDPPDTQYF
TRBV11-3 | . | CASGGGTARSYNSPLHF
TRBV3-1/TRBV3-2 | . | CASSPLGRDEKLFF
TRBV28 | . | CASSRPGQGFFNQPQHF
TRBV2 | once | CASVLAGGSDTQYF
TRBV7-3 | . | CASSPSAVLAGVYNEQFF
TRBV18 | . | CASSPTTGTGGLNSPLHF
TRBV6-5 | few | CASSYSEGSSYEQYF
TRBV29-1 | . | CSVDWGQGAEAFF
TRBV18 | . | CASSPIEQGGHMNTEAFF
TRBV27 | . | CASSLEVTGQGVGPNTGELFF
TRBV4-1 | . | CASSQAKYYGYTF
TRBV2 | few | CASSEWDSYQPQHF
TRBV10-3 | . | CAISPGRGLRETQYF
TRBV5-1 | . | CASSLVLAGGIDTQYF
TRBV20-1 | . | CSARDLGEQYF
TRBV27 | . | CASSLQGKYGYTF
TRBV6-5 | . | CASSLYRATNEKLFF
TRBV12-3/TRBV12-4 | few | CASSRHRSYEQYF
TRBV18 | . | CASSRANTEAFF